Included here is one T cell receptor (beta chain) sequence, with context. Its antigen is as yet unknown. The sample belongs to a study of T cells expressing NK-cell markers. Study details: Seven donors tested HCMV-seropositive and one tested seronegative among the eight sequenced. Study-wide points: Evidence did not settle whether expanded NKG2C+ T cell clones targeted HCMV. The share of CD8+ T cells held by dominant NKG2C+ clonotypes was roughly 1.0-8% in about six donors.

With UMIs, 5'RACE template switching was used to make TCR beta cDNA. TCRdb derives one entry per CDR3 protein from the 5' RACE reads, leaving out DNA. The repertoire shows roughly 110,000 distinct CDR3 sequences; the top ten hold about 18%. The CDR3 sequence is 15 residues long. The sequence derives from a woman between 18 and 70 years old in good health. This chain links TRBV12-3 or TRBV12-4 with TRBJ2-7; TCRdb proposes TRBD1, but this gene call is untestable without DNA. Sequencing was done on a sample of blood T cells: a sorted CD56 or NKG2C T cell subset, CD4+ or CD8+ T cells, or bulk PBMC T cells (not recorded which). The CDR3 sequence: CASRDEDRDTYEQYF.